Sequencing of this T cell receptor beta chain was carried out in a study of blood T cell repertoires in COVID-19. Study-wide context: Sites across the United States, Italy and Spain contributed samples from acute and convalescent COVID-19. PBMCs, B-cell-depleted T cells, or T cells were the source of the cDNA or gDNA that made up the material.

A word on this clone: The junction departs from the called germline gene at one end, perhaps through a read error.

Germline assignment: CDR1 SGHTA and CDR2 FQGNSA. The CDR3 contains 15 residues. Per the authors' pipeline: Nucleated cell counts were estimated from reference gene primer amplification. This table comes from immunoSEQ multiplex PCR, and its TCRdb copy is limited to in-frame clones, with some not included. V and J calls and clone size are those listed in that table; D and trimming were worked out from the DNA. The sample comprises some 170,000 clones, about 80% of which are singletons, and almost 8.5% rests with the top ten. The receptor's source is a woman in her 70s with acute or convalescent COVID-19. The sequenced sample was peripheral blood. V and J are TRBV7-2 and TRBJ2-5; TRBD2 agrees at 11 bases. In DNA form, the CDR3 reads TGTGCCAGCAGCATAGCGGGAGGGCCCCCAGAGACCCAGTACTTC. Protein: CASSIAGGPPETQYF.